This TCR beta chain came from a study of T-cell reconstitution after alpha-beta-depleted transplantation in children. The length of the CDR3 is 17 residues. CDR1 SGHTA and CDR2 FQGNSA come from the germline V gene. V was cut by 2 bases and J by 3 bases, with 17 bases left in between. This clonotype showed up just a few times. Unique molecular identifiers tagged the TCRbeta library. TCRdb independently ran MiXCR on the PCR reads; one entry per CDR3 protein. There are some 640,000 distinct CDR3 sequences in the sample; approximately 16% occur only once, and 0.8% to 1.1% lies in the top ten. The receptor was derived from a human donor who donated a stem cell graft to a child with acute myeloid leukemia. Sequenced here: PBMCs from the stem cell graft donor, sampled from the stem cell graft. The V gene is TRBV7-2, the J gene TRBJ1-5; maybe TRBD1 (5 bases). The CDR3 sequence is CASSLSVSGGDNQPQHF. The DNA of the CDR3 is TGTGCCAGCAGCTTATCTGTATCGGGAGGGGACAATCAGCCCCAGCATTTT.